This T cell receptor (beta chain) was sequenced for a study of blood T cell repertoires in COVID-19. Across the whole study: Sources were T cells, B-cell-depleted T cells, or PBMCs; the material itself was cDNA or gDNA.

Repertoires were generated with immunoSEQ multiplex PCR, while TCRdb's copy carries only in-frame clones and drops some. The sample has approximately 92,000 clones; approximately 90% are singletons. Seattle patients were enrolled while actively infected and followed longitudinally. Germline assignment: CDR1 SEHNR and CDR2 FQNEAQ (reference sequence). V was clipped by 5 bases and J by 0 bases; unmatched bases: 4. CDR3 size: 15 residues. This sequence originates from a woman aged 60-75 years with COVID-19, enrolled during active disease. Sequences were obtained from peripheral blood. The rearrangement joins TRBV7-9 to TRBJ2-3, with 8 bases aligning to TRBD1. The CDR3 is CASSTTGVSTDTQYF. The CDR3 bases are TGTGCCAGCAGCACGACAGGGGTCAGCACAGATACGCAGTATTTT.